One sample yielded the 8 T cell receptor beta chains listed below, sequenced in a study of cytomegalovirus exposure and HLA in healthy donors. With 60 Vbeta and 13 Jbeta primers, the PCR was carried out. TCRdb's table, derived via immunoSEQ multiplex PCR, lists solely in-frame clones and lacks some. The sample holds approximately 190,000 clones, around 84% seen once. The sequenced material came from PBMCs. The source is a man aged 40-55 years in good health and CMV-seropositive.

This chain uses TRBV1 with TRBJ1-5; the table assigns TRBD1, which was not confirmed against the DNA. TRBV1 is a listed pseudogene. This CDR3 spans 16 amino acids. Here the CDR3 DNA reads TGCACCAGCAGCCAGAGGACAGCGAGGGGCGATCAGCCCCAGCATTTT. Its protein is CTSSQRTARGDQPQHF.

Written as DNA, the CDR3 is TGTGCCATCAGTGCGGGACAGGTCGGTTCACCCCTCCACTTT. Residues: CAISAGQVGSPLHF. This chain uses TRBV10-3 with TRBJ1-6; 8 bases agree with TRBD1. The trim removed 4 bases at V and 9 bases at J, leaving 5 bases unmatched. Germline V gene data show CDR1 as ENHRY and CDR2 as SYGVKD. The CDR3 contains 14 residues.

J is TRBJ1-2 and V is TRBV28; weak D call: TRBD1 (6 bases). V lost 2 bases and J 4 bases, leaving 8 bases between the germline ends. From germline, CDR1 is MDHEN and CDR2 SYDVKM. CDR3 length: 13 amino acids. The CDR3 reads CASSLRGGYGYTF. CDR3 DNA: TGTGCCAGCAGTTTAAGAGGGGGCTATGGCTACACCTTC.

The chain has TRBV5-1 and TRBJ2-6; D remains unclear. The CDR3 has 14 amino acids. CDR1 and CDR2 (germline): SGHRS, YFSETQ. V lost 3 bases and J lost 4, with 8 bases in between. The CDR3 protein is CASSSVVGANVLTF. In nucleotides, the CDR3 is TGCGCCAGCAGCTCAGTGGTGGGGGCCAACGTCCTGACTTTC. Combining the CDR3 with reference TRBV5-1 and TRBJ2-6 gives the whole variable domain KAGVTQTPRYLIKTRGQQVTLSCSPISGHRSVSWYQQTPGQGLQFLFEYFSETQRNKGNFPGRFSGRQFSNSRSEMNVSTLELGDSALYLCASSSVVGANVLTFGAGSRLTVL.

The J gene is TRBJ2-7, the V gene TRBV23-1; 9 nucleotides line up with TRBD1. TRBV23-1 is an ORF, with its function uncertain. The CDR3 is 14 amino acids. The CDR3 DNA is TGCGTTACCCAGCCGGGACAGGGAGACGACGAGCAGTACTTC. Encoded protein: CVTQPGQGDDEQYF.

The CDR3 sequence: CASSLLYARDSLNTEAFF. As DNA, the CDR3 is TGTGCCAGCAGTTTACTTTACGCCCGGGACAGCTTGAACACTGAAGCTTTCTTT. This sequence joins TRBV27 and TRBJ1-1; 7 positions match TRBD1. Germline assignment: CDR1 MNHEY and CDR2 SMNVEV (reference sequence). V was clipped by 2 bases and J by 0 bases; unmatched bases: 12. This CDR3 comprises 18 residues.

The V and J genes are TRBV5-1 and TRBJ2-7; the D is unclear. V was trimmed by 4 bases and J by 4 bases, leaving 12 bases between them. The CDR3 totals 13 residues. Germline assignment: CDR1 SGHRS and CDR2 YFSETQ. CDR3 nucleotides: TGCGCCAGCAGCCAGTACCCCGAATACGAGCAGTACTTC. It encodes CASSQYPEYEQYF.

V is TRBV29-1 and J is TRBJ2-7; TRBD1 matches 7 bases. With V trimmed by 3 bases and J by 0 bases, 2 bases remained unmatched. This CDR3 region has 13 residues. Germline V gene lookup returns CDR1 SQVTM and CDR2 ANQGSEA. The CDR3 DNA reads TGCAGCGTTGAGTGGGACAGCTCCTACGAGCAGTACTTC. It encodes CSVEWDSSYEQYF.